This T cell receptor beta chain was sequenced during a study of blood T cell repertoires in COVID-19. Across the study: From the United States, Italy and Spain came samples of acute and convalescent COVID-19.

As processed by the authors: How many nucleated cells were present was estimated from reference gene primer amplification. The data were produced by immunoSEQ multiplex PCR, yet TCRdb's version contains in-frame clones alone and is incomplete. Clone size and the V and J calls come from that table; the DNA yielded D and trimming. The sample consists of hundreds of thousands of clones, around nine tenths of them appearing once. With 3 bases removed from V and 6 bases from J, the gap between germline ends came to 15 bases. Germline CDR1 SNHLY, CDR2 FYNNEI. The CDR3 totals 15 residues. This chain uses TRBV2 with TRBJ2-1; maybe TRBD2 (6 bases). The sequenced sample consisted of PBMCs or T cells enriched from blood (not recorded which). The receptor was isolated from a woman between 18 and 29 years old who had been exposed to COVID-19. DNA for the CDR3: TGTGCCAGCAGTGACGGCGGGGCTGGAGCCAATGAGCAGTTCTTC. It encodes CASSDGGAGANEQFF.